A selection of T cell receptor beta chains follows, all from one sample in a study of blood T cell repertoires in COVID-19. Profiling relied on immunoSEQ multiplex PCR, and the TCRdb table lists in-frame clones only, not all of them. Here the sample spans 350,000 to 450,000 clones, 85% to 90% being singletons. Sequencing was performed on PBMCs or T cells enriched from blood (not recorded which). These receptors were collected from a woman in her twenties or thirties who had recovered from COVID-19. Each CDR3 is given with its conserved first and last residue. The D gene is left open where the match is weak. The size field is filled for only some rows; it gives once, few, many or a size class.

TRBV7-2	NA	TRBJ1-1	NA	CASSLGPVLSSTEAFF	TGTGCCAGCAGCTTAGGTCCTGTCCTCTCGAGCACTGAAGCTTTCTTT
TRBV30	NA	TRBJ1-1	NA	CAWTIRGATEAFF	TGTGCCTGGACCATTCGCGGGGCGACTGAAGCTTTCTTT
TRBV9	NA	TRBJ2-7	NA	CASSLRGANDEQYF	TGTGCCAGCAGCTTACGGGGGGCCAACGACGAGCAGTACTTC
TRBV5-1	NA	TRBJ1-1	NA	CASSSSGAGKNTEAFF	TGCGCCAGCAGCTCCTCGGGAGCAGGGAAGAACACTGAAGCTTTCTTT
TRBV7-7	NA	TRBJ2-2	NA	CASSLRAGSSTGELFF	TGTGCCAGCAGCTTGAGGGCGGGATCGTCCACCGGGGAGCTGTTTTTT
TRBV4-3	NA	TRBJ1-2	NA	CASSQEGRPANYGYTF	TGCGCCAGCAGCCAAGAAGGCAGGCCCGCTAACTATGGCTACACCTTC
TRBV7-2	NA	TRBJ2-7	TRBD2	CASSLERGALYEQYF	TGTGCCAGCAGCCTGGAGCGGGGGGCCCTATACGAGCAGTACTTC
TRBV2	few	TRBJ2-1	NA	CARRTNIEQFF	TGTGCCAGGAGGACTAATATTGAGCAGTTCTTC
TRBV2	once	TRBJ2-3	NA	CASSETGMMPSTDTQYF	TGTGCCAGCAGTGAGACGGGAATGATGCCTAGCACAGATACGCAGTATTTT
TRBV3-1/TRBV3-2	few	TRBJ2-2	NA	CASSQVAGTGELFF	TGTGCCAGCAGCCAAGTGGCAGGGACCGGGGAGCTGTTTTTT
TRBV9	NA	TRBJ1-6	TRBD1	CASSPRGDRLGNSPLHF	TGTGCCAGCAGCCCTAGGGGGGACAGACTCGGTAATTCACCCCTCCACTTT
TRBV28	NA	TRBJ2-1	NA	CASSLSQAYNEQFF	TGTGCCAGCAGTTTATCCCAGGCCTACAATGAGCAGTTCTTC
TRBV5-1	NA	TRBJ2-1	TRBD2	CASSTGLAGAGQFF	TGCGCCAGCAGCACGGGACTAGCGGGGGCCGGGCAGTTCTTC
TRBV28	once	TRBJ1-1	NA	CASSLLAEPNTEAFF	TGTGCCAGCAGTTTGCTGGCGGAGCCGAACACTGAAGCTTTCTTT
TRBV19	NA	TRBJ2-7	NA	CASSIARQGYEQYF	TGTGCCAGTAGTATAGCGAGGCAGGGCTACGAGCAGTACTTC
TRBV27	NA	TRBJ2-1	TRBD2	CASRGSGRPNEQFF	TGTGCCAGCAGGGGTAGCGGGAGGCCCAATGAGCAGTTCTTC
TRBV7-2	NA	TRBJ2-7	NA	CASSPRPEAYEQYF	TGTGCCAGCAGCCCTCGACCGGAGGCCTACGAGCAGTACTTC
TRBV5-1	NA	TRBJ2-5	TRBD1	CASSPVGQVNQETQYF	TGCGCCAGCAGCCCCGTGGGACAGGTGAATCAAGAGACCCAGTACTTC
TRBV25-1	NA	TRBJ1-5	NA	CASSEDSGQPQHF	TGTGCCAGCAGTGAAGACTCCGGCCAGCCCCAGCATTTT
TRBV14	NA	TRBJ1-3	TRBD1	CASSRGTGSGNTIYF	TGTGCCAGCAGCCGTGGGACAGGGTCTGGAAACACCATATATTTT
TRBV7-2	NA	TRBJ2-7	NA	CASSLTRGDPYEQYF	TGTGCCAGCAGCTTGACTAGAGGCGATCCCTACGAGCAGTACTTC
TRBV12-2	once	TRBJ1-5	NA	CASRLTGDQPQHF	TGTGCAAGTCGCTTGACAGGGGATCAGCCCCAGCATTTT
TRBV5-8	NA	TRBJ2-1	TRBD2	CASSSGLATYNEQFF	TGTGCCAGCAGCTCCGGACTAGCGACCTACAATGAGCAGTTCTTC
TRBV19	NA	TRBJ2-7	TRBD1	CASSQYKGGAGEQYF	TGTGCCAGTAGTCAGTATAAAGGGGGCGCCGGGGAGCAGTACTTC
TRBV27	NA	TRBJ2-3	TRBD2	CASRGTSLFQGTQYF	TGTGCCAGCAGGGGGACTAGCTTGTTTCAGGGTACGCAGTATTTT